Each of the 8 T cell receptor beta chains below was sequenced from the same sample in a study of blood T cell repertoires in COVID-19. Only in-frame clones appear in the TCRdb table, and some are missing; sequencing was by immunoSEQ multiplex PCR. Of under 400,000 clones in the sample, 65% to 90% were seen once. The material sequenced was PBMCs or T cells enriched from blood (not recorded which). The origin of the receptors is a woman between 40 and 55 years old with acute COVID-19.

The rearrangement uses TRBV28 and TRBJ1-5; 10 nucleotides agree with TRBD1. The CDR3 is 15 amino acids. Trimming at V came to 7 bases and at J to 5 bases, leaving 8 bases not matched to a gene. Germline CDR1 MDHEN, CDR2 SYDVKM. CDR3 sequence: CASKTGTGVYQPQHF. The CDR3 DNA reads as TGTGCCAGCAAAACCGGGACAGGGGTTTATCAGCCCCAGCATTTT.

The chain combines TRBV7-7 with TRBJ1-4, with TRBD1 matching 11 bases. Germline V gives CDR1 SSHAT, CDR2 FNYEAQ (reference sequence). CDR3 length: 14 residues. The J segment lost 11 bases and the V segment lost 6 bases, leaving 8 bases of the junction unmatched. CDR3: CASSPGTGGRKLFF. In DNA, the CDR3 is TGTGCCAGCAGTCCTGGGACAGGGGGACGGAAACTGTTTTTT. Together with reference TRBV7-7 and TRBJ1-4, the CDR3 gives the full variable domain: GAGVSQSPRYKVTKRGQDVTLRCDPISSHATLYWYQQALGQGPEFLTYFNYEAQPDKSGLPSDRFSAERPEGSISTLTIQRTEQRDSAMYRCASSPGTGGRKLFFGSGTQLSVL.

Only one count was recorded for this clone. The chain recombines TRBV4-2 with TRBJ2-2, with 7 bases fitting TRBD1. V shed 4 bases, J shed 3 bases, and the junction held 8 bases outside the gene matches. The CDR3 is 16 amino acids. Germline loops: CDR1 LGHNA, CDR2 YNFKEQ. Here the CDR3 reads CASSPRDQGDTGELFF. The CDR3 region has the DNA TGTGCCAGCAGCCCAAGGGATCAGGGGGACACCGGGGAGCTGTTTTTT.

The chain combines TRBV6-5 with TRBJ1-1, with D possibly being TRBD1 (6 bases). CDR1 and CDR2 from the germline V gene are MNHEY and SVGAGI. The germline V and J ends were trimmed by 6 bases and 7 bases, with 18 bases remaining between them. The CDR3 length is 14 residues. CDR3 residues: CASREFGGPVEAFF. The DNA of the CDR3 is TGTGCCAGCAGGGAGTTCGGGGGGCCCGTTGAAGCTTTCTTT.

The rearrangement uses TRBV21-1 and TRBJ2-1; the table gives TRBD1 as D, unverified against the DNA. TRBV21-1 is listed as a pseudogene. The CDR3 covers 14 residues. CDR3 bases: TGTGCCAGCAGCACTCATTGGACAGACTTTGAGCAGTTCTTC. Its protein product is CASSTHWTDFEQFF.

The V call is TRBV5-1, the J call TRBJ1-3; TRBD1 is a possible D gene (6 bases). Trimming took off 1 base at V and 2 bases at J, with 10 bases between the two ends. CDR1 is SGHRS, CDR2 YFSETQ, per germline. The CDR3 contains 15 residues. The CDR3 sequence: CASSLRPGAGNTIYF. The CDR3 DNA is TGCGCCAGCAGCTTGAGGCCAGGGGCTGGAAACACCATATATTTT.

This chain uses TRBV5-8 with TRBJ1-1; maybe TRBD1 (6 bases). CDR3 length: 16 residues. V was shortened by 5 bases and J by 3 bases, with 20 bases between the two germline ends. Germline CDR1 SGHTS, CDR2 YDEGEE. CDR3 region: CASRSRDTLRDTEAFF. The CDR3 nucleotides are TGTGCCAGCAGGAGCCGGGACACCCTAAGGGACACTGAAGCTTTCTTT.

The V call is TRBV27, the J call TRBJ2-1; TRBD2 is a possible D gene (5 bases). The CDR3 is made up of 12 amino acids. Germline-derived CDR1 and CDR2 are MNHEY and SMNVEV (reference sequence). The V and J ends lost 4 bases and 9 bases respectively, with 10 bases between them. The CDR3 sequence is CASSSEGREQFF. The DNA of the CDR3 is TGTGCCAGCAGTTCAGAGGGTCGTGAGCAGTTCTTC.